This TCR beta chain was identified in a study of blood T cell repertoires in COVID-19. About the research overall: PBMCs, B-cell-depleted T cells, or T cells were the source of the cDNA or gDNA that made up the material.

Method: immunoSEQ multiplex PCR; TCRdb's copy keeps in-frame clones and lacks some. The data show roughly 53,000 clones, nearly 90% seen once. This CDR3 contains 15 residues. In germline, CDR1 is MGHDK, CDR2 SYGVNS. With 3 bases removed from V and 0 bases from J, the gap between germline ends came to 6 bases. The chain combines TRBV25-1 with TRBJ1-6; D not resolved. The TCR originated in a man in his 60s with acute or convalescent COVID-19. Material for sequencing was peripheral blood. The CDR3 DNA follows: TGTGCCAGCAGTGACGTCAGCTCCTATAATTCACCCCTCCACTTT. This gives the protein CASSDVSSYNSPLHF.